Detailed here is one T cell receptor beta chain. The antigen remains undetermined. Generated by immunoSEQ multiplex PCR, the TCRdb table keeps only in-frame clones and is missing some. The sample lists over 100,000 clones, around nine tenths seen once, with more than 3% in the top ten. The sample is drawn from a study of T cell responses to AZD1222 COVID-19 vaccine. General study findings and limits: Clonal diversity was possibly underestimated; the donors were predominantly white British and more often female. Nearly half of spike-specific TCRs reportedly go after variant regions that carry no mutations. Breadth and depth of Spike-specific TCRs rose after two AZD1222 doses.

Per germline, CDR1 MNHNY and CDR2 SVGAGI (reference sequence). V lost 7 bases and J 3 bases, leaving 15 bases between the germline ends. The length of the CDR3 is 14 residues. The receptor comes from an adult in good health. V and J are TRBV6-6 and TRBJ1-1; perhaps TRBD1 as D (6 bases). Material: peripheral blood, obtained on day 0 of AZD1222 vaccination. The CDR3 DNA reads as TGTGCCAGCACCGACGGGGGGCCGGACACTGAAGCTTTCTTT. Its translation is CASTDGGPDTEAFF.